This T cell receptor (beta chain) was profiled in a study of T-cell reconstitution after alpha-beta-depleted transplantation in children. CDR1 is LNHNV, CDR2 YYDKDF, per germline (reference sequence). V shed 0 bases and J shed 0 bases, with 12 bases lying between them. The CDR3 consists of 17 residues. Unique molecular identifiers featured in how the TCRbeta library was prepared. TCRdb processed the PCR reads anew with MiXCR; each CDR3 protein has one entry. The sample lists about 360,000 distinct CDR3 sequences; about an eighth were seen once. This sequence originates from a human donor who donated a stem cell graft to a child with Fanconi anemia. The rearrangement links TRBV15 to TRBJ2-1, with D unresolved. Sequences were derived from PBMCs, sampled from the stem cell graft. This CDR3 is CATSREVGYSSYNEQFF. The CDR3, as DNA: TGTGCCACCAGCAGAGAGGTCGGCTACTCCTCCTACAATGAGCAGTTCTTC.